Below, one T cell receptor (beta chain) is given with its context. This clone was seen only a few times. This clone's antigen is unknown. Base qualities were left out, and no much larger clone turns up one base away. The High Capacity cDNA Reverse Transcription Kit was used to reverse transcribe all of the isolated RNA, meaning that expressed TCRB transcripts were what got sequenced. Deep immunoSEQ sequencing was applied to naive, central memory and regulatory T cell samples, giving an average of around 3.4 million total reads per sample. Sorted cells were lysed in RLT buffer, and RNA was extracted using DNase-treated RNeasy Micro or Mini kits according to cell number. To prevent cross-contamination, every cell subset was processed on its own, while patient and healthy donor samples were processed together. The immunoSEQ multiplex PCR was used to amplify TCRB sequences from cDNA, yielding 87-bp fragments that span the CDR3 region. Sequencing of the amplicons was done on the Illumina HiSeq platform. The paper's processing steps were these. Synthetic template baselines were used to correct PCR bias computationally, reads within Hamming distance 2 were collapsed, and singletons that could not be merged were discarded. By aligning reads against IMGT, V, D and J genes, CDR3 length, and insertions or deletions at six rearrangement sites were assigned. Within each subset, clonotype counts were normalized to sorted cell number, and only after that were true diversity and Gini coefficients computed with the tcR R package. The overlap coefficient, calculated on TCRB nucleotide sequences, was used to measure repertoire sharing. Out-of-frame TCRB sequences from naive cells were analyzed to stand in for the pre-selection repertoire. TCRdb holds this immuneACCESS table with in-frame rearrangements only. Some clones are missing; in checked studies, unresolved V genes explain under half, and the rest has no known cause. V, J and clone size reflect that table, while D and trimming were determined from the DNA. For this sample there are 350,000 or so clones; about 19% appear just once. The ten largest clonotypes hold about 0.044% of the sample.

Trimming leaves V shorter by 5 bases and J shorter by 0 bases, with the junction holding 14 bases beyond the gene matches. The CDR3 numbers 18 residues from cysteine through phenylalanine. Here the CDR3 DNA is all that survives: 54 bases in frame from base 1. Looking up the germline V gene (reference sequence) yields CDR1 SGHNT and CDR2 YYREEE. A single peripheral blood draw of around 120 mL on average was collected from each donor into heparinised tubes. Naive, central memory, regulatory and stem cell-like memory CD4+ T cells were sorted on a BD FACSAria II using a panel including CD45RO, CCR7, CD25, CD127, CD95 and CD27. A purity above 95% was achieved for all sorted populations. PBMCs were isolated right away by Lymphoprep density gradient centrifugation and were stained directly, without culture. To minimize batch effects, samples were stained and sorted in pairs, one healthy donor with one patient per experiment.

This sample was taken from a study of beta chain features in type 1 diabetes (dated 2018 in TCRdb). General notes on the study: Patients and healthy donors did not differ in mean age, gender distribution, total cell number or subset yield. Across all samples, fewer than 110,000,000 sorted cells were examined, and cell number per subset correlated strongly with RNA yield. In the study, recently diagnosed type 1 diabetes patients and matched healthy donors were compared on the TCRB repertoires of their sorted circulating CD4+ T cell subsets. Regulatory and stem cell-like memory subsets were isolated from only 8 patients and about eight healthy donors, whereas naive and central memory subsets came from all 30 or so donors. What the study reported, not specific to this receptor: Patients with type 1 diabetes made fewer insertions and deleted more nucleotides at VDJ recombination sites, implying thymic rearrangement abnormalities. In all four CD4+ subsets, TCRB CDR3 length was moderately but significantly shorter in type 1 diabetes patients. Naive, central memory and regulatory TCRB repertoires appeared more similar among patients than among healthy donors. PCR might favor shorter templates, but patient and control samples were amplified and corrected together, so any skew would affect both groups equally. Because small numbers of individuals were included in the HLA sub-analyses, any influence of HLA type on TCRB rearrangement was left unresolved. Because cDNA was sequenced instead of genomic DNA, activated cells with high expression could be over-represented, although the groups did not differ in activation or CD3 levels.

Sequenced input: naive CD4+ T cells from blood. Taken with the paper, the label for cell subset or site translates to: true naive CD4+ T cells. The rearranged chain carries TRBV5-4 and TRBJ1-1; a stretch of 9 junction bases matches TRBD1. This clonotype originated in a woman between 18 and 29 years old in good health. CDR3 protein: CASSYGQGRSPMNTEAFF. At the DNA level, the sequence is TGTGCCAGCAGTTACGGACAGGGGAGATCCCCAATGAACACTGAAGCTTTCTTT. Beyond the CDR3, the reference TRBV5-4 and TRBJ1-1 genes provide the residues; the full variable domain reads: ETGVTQSPTHLIKTRGQQVTLRCSSQSGHNTVSWYQQALGQGPQFIFQYYREEENGRGNFPPRFSGLQFPNYSSELNVNALELDDSALYLCASSYGQGRSPMNTEAFFGQGTRLTVV.